The following is a T cell receptor beta chain sequence with its context. The data were taken from a study of T cell changes during pregnancy in multiple sclerosis. Germline V gene lookup returns CDR1 MNHNY and CDR2 SVGAGI (reference sequence). V was shortened by 2 bases and J by 9 bases, with 9 bases between the two germline ends. The CDR3 loop spans 12 amino acids. TCRdb's table, derived via immunoSEQ multiplex PCR, lists solely in-frame clones and lacks some. The sample comprises roughly 15,000 clones, roughly 83% of which are singletons, and about 18% rests with the top ten. Sequenced here: CD8+ T cells from peripheral blood mononuclear cells, sampled in the third trimester of pregnancy. The sequence was obtained from a female donor in good health, enrolled as a control in a pregnancy study. The genes are TRBV6-6 and TRBJ2-3; the D is unclear. The CDR3 sequence: CASSYEAWTQYF. In nucleotides, the CDR3 is TGTGCCAGCAGTTACGAAGCTTGGACGCAGTATTTT.